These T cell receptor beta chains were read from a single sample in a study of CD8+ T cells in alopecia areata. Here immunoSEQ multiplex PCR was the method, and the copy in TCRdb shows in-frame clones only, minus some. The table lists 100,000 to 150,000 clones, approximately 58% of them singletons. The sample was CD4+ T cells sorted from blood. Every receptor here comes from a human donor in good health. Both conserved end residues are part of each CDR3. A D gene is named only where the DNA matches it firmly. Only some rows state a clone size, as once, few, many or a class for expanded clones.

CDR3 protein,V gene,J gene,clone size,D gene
CASRAPGNTIYF,TRBV2,TRBJ1-3,medium-sized,NA
CASVSGPFEQFF,TRBV28,TRBJ2-1,NA,NA
CASSLLSGEAFF,TRBV7-9,TRBJ1-1,few,NA
CSVEGGTTNYGYTF,TRBV29-1,TRBJ1-2,few,NA
CASSSPGDYSNQPQHF,TRBV28,TRBJ1-5,NA,NA
CSISPGTGTDTQYF,TRBV29-1,TRBJ2-3,few,NA
CSAPRTGEQYF,TRBV20-1,TRBJ2-7,NA,NA
CASSQPATSATDTQYF,TRBV4-2,TRBJ2-3,NA,TRBD2
CASSRQRQETQYF,TRBV6-5,TRBJ2-5,NA,NA
CAWSVRTDLGEKLFF,TRBV30,TRBJ1-4,few,NA
CSVRQGGRETQYF,TRBV29-1,TRBJ2-5,NA,TRBD1
CASSSEDTQYF,TRBV5-1,TRBJ2-3,once,NA
CSVCNSYEQYF,TRBV29-1,TRBJ2-7,NA,NA
CASSEAPRRGRQETQYF,TRBV2,TRBJ2-5,NA,NA
CAWSEQRGYQETQYF,TRBV30,TRBJ2-5,NA,TRBD2
CATSRDVQPQHF,TRBV15,TRBJ1-5,many,NA
CASSPGGAWSETQYF,TRBV9,TRBJ2-5,NA,NA
CASRLGGGQGLAAFF,TRBV27,TRBJ1-1,NA,TRBD1
CACNQGAANEKLFF,TRBV30,TRBJ1-4,NA,TRBD1
CASRRTENTEAFF,TRBV7-9,TRBJ1-1,NA,NA
CASSQEGPQSSYNSPLHF,TRBV4-2,TRBJ1-6,NA,NA
CSAPGGTEAFF,TRBV29-1,TRBJ1-1,NA,NA
CAISESTGTDTQYF,TRBV10-3,TRBJ2-3,NA,NA
CASSAQGAPQPQHF,TRBV2,TRBJ1-5,NA,TRBD1
CASSTNQPQHF,TRBV19,TRBJ1-5,NA,NA
CASSQGGLAGLTGELFF,TRBV4-1,TRBJ2-2,NA,TRBD2
CSVEAGPGEAFF,TRBV29-1,TRBJ1-1,NA,NA
CASRSNSPLHF,TRBV28,TRBJ1-6,NA,NA
CATSLGSLNTEAFF,TRBV2,TRBJ1-1,NA,NA